The source of this T cell receptor (beta chain) is a study of T cells in Graves' hyperthyroidism and ophthalmopathy. Study-level points and caveats: Prediction of ophthalmopathy progression came a median roughly 6.6 months pre-onset. Ophthalmopathy could be told apart from stable hyperthyroidism with a 13 V-J model.

CDR3 size: 14 residues. Per germline, CDR1 MNHEY and CDR2 SVGEGT. Trimming stripped 6 bases from V and 4 bases from J, with 13 bases between. As concerns this clonotype: Its specificity is unknown.

Amplified regions were TCR beta CDR3 sequences from RNA transcripts. When the TCR CDR3 underwent first-round RT-PCR, the HTBI primer set was used. Each CDR3 protein gets one entry after TCRdb re-called the multiplex PCR reads with MiXCR. The table records around 360,000 distinct CDR3 sequences, roughly 15% of them present only once. With duration under 3 months, ophthalmopathy was active: Clinical Activity Score at least 3, NOSPECS at least 4. The sequence was collected from a woman aged 55-69 years with Graves' ophthalmopathy. The specimen was blood. The gene calls are TRBV6-2 or TRBV6-3 and TRBJ2-4; D perhaps matches TRBD2 (5 bases). The chain's CDR3 is CASSPAETKNIQYF. Written as DNA, the CDR3 is TGTGCCAGCAGCCCAGCGGAGACGAAAAACATTCAGTACTTC.